A single sample is the source of the 25 T cell receptor beta chains below, sequenced in a study of beta chain features in type 1 diabetes. Expressed TCRB transcripts were sequenced because the entire RNA isolate underwent reverse transcription. Clones were sequenced by immunoSEQ multiplex PCR, and TCRdb holds only the in-frame ones, with some missing. The sample has under 900,000 clones; 15% to 20% are singletons. Specimen: naive CD4+ T cells from blood. Source of these receptors: a woman younger than 35 in good health.

This clone has only a few counts. The J gene is TRBJ2-3, the V gene TRBV9; D is unresolved. The V gene's germline CDR1 is SGDLS and CDR2 YYNGEE. V shed 0 bases and J shed 2 bases, with 13 bases lying between them. The CDR3 totals 16 residues. In nucleotides, the CDR3 is TGTGCCAGCAGCGTAGCCGGCAGTAAATACACAGATACGCAGTATTTT. Translation gives CASSVAGSKYTDTQYF.

The CDR3, as DNA: TGTGCCACCAGCACAAAGGGGGGAGGGCCGATCGCGGATACGCAGTATTTT. Residues: CATSTKGGGPIADTQYF. The chain uses TRBV15 and TRBJ2-3, with D possibly being TRBD2 (7 bases). Germline loops: CDR1 LNHNV, CDR2 YYDKDF (reference sequence). The CDR3 is 17 amino acids. V lost 4 bases and J 6 bases, leaving 23 bases between the germline ends.

The V gene is TRBV10-3, the J gene TRBJ1-5, with D uncertain. CDR3 length: 13 residues. V lost 5 bases and J 7 bases, leaving 12 bases between the germline ends. From germline, CDR1 is ENHRY and CDR2 SYGVKD. The CDR3 here is CAISMSGIQPQHF. In nucleotides, the CDR3 is TGTGCCATCAGTATGTCGGGGATCCAGCCCCAGCATTTT.

J is TRBJ2-7 and V is TRBV7-9; no clear D. CDR1 and CDR2 (germline): SEHNR, FQNEAQ (reference sequence). The germline V and J ends were trimmed by 3 bases and 2 bases, with 8 bases remaining between them. There are 13 residues in the CDR3. CDR3 protein: CASSLVAAYEQYF. DNA of the CDR3: TGTGCCAGCAGCTTGGTGGCAGCCTACGAGCAGTACTTC.

The chain carries TRBV15 and TRBJ2-3; D gene ambiguous. The CDR3 is 17 residues long. Germline values: CDR1 LNHNV, CDR2 YYDKDF (reference sequence). Trimming pared 4 bases from V and 1 base from J, leaving 18 bases between. The CDR3 nucleotides are TGTGCCACCAGCACAGGACCCTTCCTTCCGGGCACAGATACGCAGTATTTT. Its protein is CATSTGPFLPGTDTQYF.

This chain joins TRBV7-9 and TRBJ1-5, with D possibly TRBD1 on 6 matching bases. V was clipped by 5 bases and J by 0 bases, with 11 bases between them. The CDR3 runs 15 residues. In germline, CDR1 is SEHNR, CDR2 FQNEAQ (reference sequence). In DNA, the CDR3 is TGTGCCAGCAGCCGAGGGGGGAATAGCAATCAGCCCCAGCATTTT. Protein: CASSRGGNSNQPQHF.

This rearrangement joins TRBV15 to TRBJ2-5; 9 bases are a match to TRBD1. The germline gives CDR1 LNHNV, CDR2 YYDKDF (reference sequence). CDR3 size: 15 residues. The V gene end was trimmed by 2 bases and the J gene end by 4 bases; junction bases not matched to a gene: 5. CDR3 DNA: TGTGCCACCAGCAGAAACAGGGGGCGAGTAGAGACCCAGTACTTC. This codes for CATSRNRGRVETQYF. The variable domain in full, completed from reference TRBV15 and TRBJ2-5, reads DAMVIQNPRYQVTQFGKPVTLSCSQTLNHNVMYWYQQKSSQAPKLLFHYYDKDFNNEADTPDNFQSRRPNTSFCFLDIRSPGLGDTAMYLCATSRNRGRVETQYFGPGTRLLVL.

V and J are TRBV28 and TRBJ2-3; D not certain. CDR1 and CDR2 from the germline V gene are MDHEN and SYDVKM. V was cut by 6 bases and J by 9 bases, with 13 bases left in between. There are 12 residues in the CDR3. CDR3 bases: TGTGCCAGCAGGCCGAATACTCAAACGCAGTATTTT. This codes for CASRPNTQTQYF.

This chain joins TRBV5-6 and TRBJ2-1, with 8 bases aligning to TRBD2. The CDR3 contains 17 residues. CDR1 is SGHDT and CDR2 is YYEEEE in the germline V gene. V dropped 0 bases and J dropped 4; count of bases not matched to a gene: 9. CDR3 region: CASSLAKLLAGYNEQFF. The CDR3, as DNA: TGTGCCAGCAGCTTGGCCAAATTGTTAGCGGGATACAATGAGCAGTTCTTC.

This clone has a handful of counts. This CDR3 reads CASSQGVAKNIQYF. In DNA, the CDR3 is TGCGCCAGCAGCCAAGGGGTAGCCAAAAACATTCAGTACTTC. The chain is built from TRBV4-3 and TRBJ2-4; no definite D call. The germline V gene encodes CDR1 LGHNA and CDR2 YSLEER. Between the trimmed V and J ends, which lost 1 base and 0 bases, there was a span of 4 bases. The CDR3 is 14 amino acids.

The CDR3: CASSIVSGQSYEQYF. In DNA form, the CDR3 reads TGTGCCAGTAGTATAGTTAGCGGACAGAGCTACGAGCAGTACTTC. The genes are TRBV19 and TRBJ2-7; D is perhaps TRBD1 or TRBD2 (6 bases each). This CDR3 has 15 residues. Germline CDR1 is LNHDA and CDR2 is SQIVND (reference sequence). V was clipped by 1 base and J by 3 bases, with 13 bases between them.

This clone occurred a few times. The gene calls are TRBV25-1 and TRBJ2-2; TRBD1 agrees at 7 bases. Trimming at V came to 3 bases and at J to 6 bases, leaving 7 bases not matched to a gene. The CDR3 has 15 residues. The germline CDR1 and CDR2 sequences are MGHDK and SYGVNS. The CDR3 region is CASSETGLGAGELFF. CDR3 sequence (DNA): TGTGCCAGCAGTGAGACAGGGCTCGGTGCCGGGGAGCTGTTTTTT.

The chain recombines TRBV7-9 with TRBJ2-1; possible D gene TRBD2, 6 bases. The CDR3 spans 16 residues. V was trimmed by 5 bases and J by 4 bases, leaving 18 bases between them. Germline values: CDR1 SEHNR, CDR2 FQNEAQ (reference sequence). The CDR3 loop reads CASSPRGSGQYNEQFF. The CDR3 nucleotides are TGTGCCAGCAGCCCCCGGGGTAGCGGCCAATACAATGAGCAGTTCTTC. The entire variable domain, with the rest obtained from reference TRBV7-9 and TRBJ2-1, is as follows: DTGVSQNPRHKITKRGQNVTFRCDPISEHNRLYWYRQTLGQGPEFLTYFQNEAQLEKSRLLSDRFSAERPKGSFSTLEIQRTEQGDSAMYLCASSPRGSGQYNEQFFGPGTRLTVL.

The chain joins TRBV7-9 to TRBJ2-1; a possible D gene is TRBD1 (6 bases). The length of the CDR3 is 16 residues. The germline V gene encodes CDR1 SEHNR and CDR2 FQNEAQ (reference sequence). Trimming shortened V by 5 bases and J by 9 bases, and 23 bases separated the two germline ends. CDR3 sequence (DNA): TGTGCCAGCAGCACCAGACAGGTCGACTCTGGTGGTGAGCAGTTCTTC. It specifies CASSTRQVDSGGEQFF.

The chain recombines TRBV7-8 with TRBJ2-5; 8 bases are shared with TRBD1. This CDR3 has 15 amino acids. CDR1 and CDR2 (germline): SGHVS, FQNEAQ. J gave up 5 bases and V 5 bases, and 10 bases lay outside the gene matches. Written as DNA, the CDR3 is TGTGCCAGCAGCCCCAGGGGGCGTGTTGAGGAGACCCAGTACTTC. This sequence encodes CASSPRGRVEETQYF.

The gene calls are TRBV7-6 and TRBJ1-3; D remains ambiguous. CDR1 and CDR2 (germline): SGHVS, FNYEAQ. The CDR3 loop spans 16 amino acids. Trimming removed 1 base from V and 4 bases from J, with 14 bases in between. CDR3 coding DNA: TGTGCCAGCAGCTTAGTGAGCTATTCCGCCGGAAACACCATATATTTT. Its protein product is CASSLVSYSAGNTIYF.

A few counts support this clone. The V and J genes are TRBV7-9 and TRBJ2-1; D is unclear. V was pared by 1 base and J by 2 bases, with 3 bases between. Germline CDR1 reads SEHNR; CDR2 reads FQNEAQ (reference sequence). The CDR3 is made up of 13 amino acids. The DNA for the CDR3 is TGTGCCAGCAGCTTAGACCCCTACAATGAGCAGTTCTTC. It yields the protein CASSLDPYNEQFF.

This clone was picked up a small number of times. The chain uses TRBV7-6 and TRBJ1-4; 11 bases fit TRBD1. Germline values: CDR1 SGHVS, CDR2 FNYEAQ. Trimming at V came to 5 bases and at J to 7 bases, leaving 12 bases not matched to a gene. The length of the CDR3 is 17 residues. The CDR3 loop reads CASSRYDGTGGSEKLFF. Written as DNA, the CDR3 is TGTGCCAGCAGCCGCTACGATGGGACAGGGGGGAGTGAAAAACTGTTTTTT.

The gene calls are TRBV5-1 and TRBJ1-1, with D tentatively TRBD1 (6 bases). Trimming removed 3 bases at V and 7 bases at J, with 10 bases between. The CDR3 is 12 residues long. Looked up from germline, CDR1 is SGHRS and CDR2 is YFSETQ. The chain's CDR3 is CASSSGHLEAFF. For the CDR3, the DNA is TGCGCCAGCAGCTCGGGACACCTTGAAGCTTTCTTT.

This clone was seen more than once but under ten times. This chain connects TRBV28 to TRBJ2-1; 8 bases line up with TRBD2. This CDR3 comprises 15 residues. J was trimmed by 4 bases and V by 1 base; bases with no gene match: 3. The germline V gene has CDR1 MDHEN and CDR2 SYDVKM. CDR3 in amino acids: CASSLFSGAYNEQFF. In DNA, the CDR3 is TGTGCCAGCAGTTTATTTAGCGGGGCATACAATGAGCAGTTCTTC.

This clone came up a few times. This chain uses TRBV29-1 with TRBJ2-2, with a weak D call TRBD1 (7 bases). Trimming stripped 4 bases from V and 2 bases from J, with 29 bases between. The CDR3 runs to 20 residues. Germline values: CDR1 SQVTM, CDR2 ANQGSEA. The CDR3: CSVGWPRSQGRRGNTGELFF. CDR3 bases: TGCAGCGTTGGGTGGCCTAGGTCACAGGGGCGGAGGGGCAACACCGGGGAGCTGTTTTTT.

This clone was observed a handful of times. The chain uses TRBV27 and TRBJ2-4, with 9 positions matching TRBD2. Per the germline V gene, CDR1 is MNHEY and CDR2 is SMNVEV (reference sequence). V shed 6 bases, J shed 4 bases, and the junction held 13 bases outside the gene matches. The CDR3 loop spans 17 amino acids. The CDR3 nucleotides read TGTGCCAGCAGGCCCAAATGGCGGGAGGGCTGGAAAAACATTCAGTACTTC. Translated: CASRPKWREGWKNIQYF.

This clone occurred a few times. The CDR3 sequence: CASSLVRATGELFF. CDR3 DNA sequence: TGTGCCAGCAGCTTAGTGCGGGCCACCGGGGAGCTGTTTTTT. The J gene is TRBJ2-2, the V gene TRBV7-2, with TRBD2 as a possible D gene (5 bases). CDR3 length: 14 amino acids. From germline, CDR1 is SGHTA and CDR2 FQGNSA. The V and J ends lost 1 base and 4 bases respectively, with 7 bases between them. The full variable domain, in which reference TRBV7-2 and TRBJ2-2 provide the parts outside the CDR3, is GAGVSQSPSNKVTEKGKDVELRCDPISGHTALYWYRQSLGQGLEFLIYFQGNSAPDKSGLPSDRFSAERTGGSVSTLTIQRTQQEDSAVYLCASSLVRATGELFFGEGSRLTVL.

In its sample, this clone was seen a few times. The chain joins TRBV11-3 to TRBJ2-1; D unclear. Trimming stripped 0 bases from V and 6 bases from J, with 3 bases between. CDR3 size: 12 residues. Germline lookup yields CDR1 SGHNT and CDR2 YENEEA. The CDR3 region is CASSLDANEQFF. The CDR3 DNA reads as TGTGCCAGCAGCTTAGACGCCAATGAGCAGTTCTTC.

J is TRBJ2-5 and V is TRBV7-2, with 10 bases lining up with TRBD1. Germline CDR1 SGHTA, CDR2 FQGNSA. The CDR3 totals 15 residues. V dropped 3 bases and J dropped 4; count of bases not matched to a gene: 5. The CDR3 sequence is CASSFDRGRAETQYF. CDR3 nucleotides: TGTGCCAGCAGCTTCGACAGGGGGCGGGCAGAGACCCAGTACTTC.